Shown below are 2 T cell receptor beta chains from a single sample sequenced in a study of cytomegalovirus exposure and HLA in healthy donors. Primers included in the PCR were 60 Vbeta and 13 Jbeta primers. Libraries were prepared by immunoSEQ multiplex PCR; TCRdb keeps only in-frame clonotypes and omits some of them. The sample records around 110,000 clones, 9.5% being singletons. Sequenced: PBMCs. The receptor source for this set is a man aged 25 to 45 in good health and CMV-seronegative.

This chain connects TRBV19 to TRBJ2-2, with a possible D match to TRBD1 (5 bases). V was clipped by 5 bases and J by 8 bases, with 12 bases between them. Germline V gives CDR1 LNHDA, CDR2 SQIVND (reference sequence). The CDR3 totals 13 residues. CDR3: CASSAGPWGELFF. As DNA, the CDR3 is TGTGCCAGTAGTGCAGGGCCGTGGGGGGAGCTGTTTTTT.

This clone has a handful of counts. The chain employs TRBV4-3 and TRBJ2-7, with D perhaps matching TRBD2 (5 bases). Germline V gene sequence: CDR1 LGHNA, CDR2 YSLEER. CDR3 length: 13 amino acids. V was pared by 4 bases and J by 3 bases, with 10 bases between. The CDR3 loop reads CASSPTRGYEQYF. The CDR3 coding sequence is TGCGCCAGCAGCCCCACCCGGGGCTACGAGCAGTACTTC.